A selection of T cell receptor beta chains follows, all from one sample in a study of shared clonotypes between healthy human individuals. Data came from immunoSEQ multiplex PCR; TCRdb stores just in-frame clones and leaves some out. Of 2 million to 3 million clones listed, around 94% are singletons. Source material: naive CD4+ T cells sorted from blood. The receptors were sampled from a man aged 18 to 30 in good health. The CDR3 runs from the conserved cysteine through the conserved F or W. D genes are given only for firm matches. Clone sizes are given selectively: once, few, many, or a class where the clone is expanded.

size	D	length	V	J	DNA	CDR3
-	-	12	TRBV30	TRBJ2-1	TGTGCCTGGAGTGTACAGCGGACTTGGTTGTTCTTC	CAWSVQRTWLFF
-	-	15	TRBV30	TRBJ2-3	TGTGCCTGGGCCAGTAGTAGCTTCGGCACAGATACGCAGTATTTT	CAWASSSFGTDTQYF
-	-	14	TRBV6-5	TRBJ1-5	TGTGCCGCGAGGGTAGGAGGAACCAATCAGCCCCAGCATTTT	CAARVGGTNQPQHF
-	-	15	TRBV6-5	TRBJ1-1	TGTGCCAGCAGTTACTTTCCGTACATGAACACTGAAGCTTTCTTT	CASSYFPYMNTEAFF
-	-	13	TRBV10-3	TRBJ2-7	TGTGCCAGGTGGGCACGCCCTAGGGACGAGCAGTACTTC	CARWARPRDEQYF
-	-	16	TRBV7-2	TRBJ1-6	TGTGCCAGCAGTTGGGCCCCGGGACGGGGGGATTCACCCCTCCACTTT	CASSWAPGRGDSPLHF
-	-	16	TRBV7-2	TRBJ2-3	TGTGCCAGCAGCTTAGTTGGTCGGTGGGGCACAGATACGCAGTATTTT	CASSLVGRWGTDTQYF
-	-	12	TRBV7-2	TRBJ2-7	TGTGCCAGCAGCCAAGACTTATACGAGCAGTACTTC	CASSQDLYEQYF
-	-	12	TRBV5-4	TRBJ1-1	TGTGCCAGCAGCCAGGGAGGCACTGAAGCTTTCTTT	CASSQGGTEAFF
-	-	17	TRBV19	TRBJ1-2	TGTGCCAGTAGTCCCCAGCCGAGACTCAAAGCCAGCTATGGCTACACCTTC	CASSPQPRLKASYGYTF
-	-	14	TRBV5-4	TRBJ1-1	TGTGCCAGCAGCTTGGCCCTCGACAGGAGTGAAGCTTTCTTT	CASSLALDRSEAFF
-	TRBD2	22	TRBV18	TRBJ2-1	TGTGCCAGCTCACTTCCTAGTCGGACTAGCGGGAGAATCTGGGACTCCTACAATGAGCAGTTCTTC	CASSLPSRTSGRIWDSYNEQFF
-	-	15	TRBV5-4	TRBJ1-6	TGTGCCAGCAGGATGGAGAGCTCCTATAATTCACCCCTCCACTTT	CASRMESSYNSPLHF
-	-	16	TRBV28	TRBJ1-4	TGTGCCAGCAGTTCGAGAATAAACCGGGACCATGAAAAACTGTTTTTT	CASSSRINRDHEKLFF
-	-	16	TRBV19	TRBJ1-5	TGTGCCAGTAGTGCTCGTATACCCGCGGGCAATCAGCCCCAGCATTTT	CASSARIPAGNQPQHF
-	TRBD2	14	TRBV6-1	TRBJ2-7	TGTGCCAGCAGTGAAGTAGCGGGTGCCTACGAGCAGTACTTC	CASSEVAGAYEQYF
-	-	15	TRBV30	TRBJ2-1	TGTGCCTTTACGGGGAGTCTGAGCTCCTACAATGAGCAGTTCTTC	CAFTGSLSSYNEQFF
-	TRBD2	13	TRBV6-1	TRBJ2-7	TGTGCCAGCAGGGACGGACTAGCGGGCGAGCAGTACTTC	CASRDGLAGEQYF
-	-	12	TRBV7-2	TRBJ2-1	TGTGCCAGCAGCTTACCCATGTATGAGCAGTTCTTC	CASSLPMYEQFF
-	TRBD1	17	TRBV7-2	TRBJ1-4	TGTGCCAGCAGCTTAGCGGTACTGACAGGGCCTAATGAAAAACTGTTTTTT	CASSLAVLTGPNEKLFF
-	-	12	TRBV30	TRBJ1-5	TGTGCCTGGACCTACGGCAGTCAGCCCCAGCATTTT	CAWTYGSQPQHF
-	-	13	TRBV11-2	TRBJ2-3	TGTGCCAGCAGCGACATCTTGACGGATACGCAGTATTTT	CASSDILTDTQYF
-	-	16	TRBV12-1	TRBJ2-3	TGTGCCAGCAGCCCTGACAGGGGGGGATACACAGATACGCAGTATTTT	CASSPDRGGYTDTQYF
-	TRBD1	14	TRBV29-1	TRBJ1-1	TGCAGCGTTGAGGGACAGAGGATTAGTGCTGAAGCTTTCTTT	CSVEGQRISAEAFF
-	TRBD2	16	TRBV5-1	TRBJ2-4	TGCGCCAGCAGCTTGGCGGGGGGGCCAACCAAAAACATTCAGTACTTC	CASSLAGGPTKNIQYF
-	-	15	TRBV5-4	TRBJ1-5	TGTGCCAGCAGCTTGGGCGGGAATAGCAATCAGCCCCAGCATTTT	CASSLGGNSNQPQHF
few	TRBD2	16	TRBV27	TRBJ2-1	TGTGCCAGCAGGATAGGCGGGGGGGCCCTAATGAATGAGCAGTTCTTC	CASRIGGGALMNEQFF
-	-	14	TRBV5-4	TRBJ2-7	TGTGCCAGCAGCTTGGGAGGGGCCTCCTACGAGCAGTACTTC	CASSLGGASYEQYF
-	-	14	TRBV2	TRBJ1-5	TGTGCCAGCCGGGGTGTCACATACAATCAGCCCCAGCATTTT	CASRGVTYNQPQHF
few	-	13	TRBV5-1	TRBJ1-1	TGCGCCAGCAGGTGGGGATGGGACACTGAAGCTTTCTTT	CASRWGWDTEAFF
-	TRBD1	16	TRBV11-3	TRBJ2-2	TGTGCCAGCAGCTCCCGGGACAGGGGGCGCCACGGGGAGCTGTTTTTT	CASSSRDRGRHGELFF
few	-	13	TRBV30	TRBJ1-3	TGTGCCTGCTGGGGACCCTCTGGAAACACCATATATTTT	CACWGPSGNTIYF
-	-	13	TRBV30	TRBJ1-2	TGTGCCTGGAGTCCTTCGGAGGCTGGGGGCTACACCTTC	CAWSPSEAGGYTF
-	-	15	TRBV5-4	TRBJ1-2	TGTGCCAGCAGCTTGCCGGGTGGCGTTGGCTATGGCTACACCTTC	CASSLPGGVGYGYTF
-	TRBD1	15	TRBV6-6	TRBJ1-2	TGTGCCAGCAGTTACTCGGCGGGGACAGGGTATGGCTACACCTTC	CASSYSAGTGYGYTF
-	TRBD2	18	TRBV2	TRBJ2-3	TGTGCCAGCAGACCCGGACTAGCGGGGGGGTTGGAGACAGATACGCAGTATTTT	CASRPGLAGGLETDTQYF